One and the same sample provided the 13 T cell receptor beta chains below, sequenced in a study of identical twins. TCRdb reanalysed the 5' RACE reads using MiXCR and keeps one entry per CDR3 protein. This sample carries some 560,000 distinct CDR3 sequences, 7.5% to 10% of them seen once, and the ten largest clones take around 3.2%. The same data also went into a second study, on yellow fever vaccine responses in identical twins.

The sequenced material came from PBMCs. The origin of the receptors is a woman between 18 and 30 years old in good health.

The chain employs TRBV20-1 and TRBJ2-1, with D possibly TRBD1 on 5 matching bases. Germline V gene sequence: CDR1 DFQATT, CDR2 SNEGSKA (reference sequence). This CDR3 is built from 15 residues. Trimming shortened V by 5 bases and J by 0 bases, and 14 bases separated the two germline ends. CDR3 region: CSALDSLTSYNEQFF. CDR3 nucleotides: TGCAGTGCTTTAGACAGTCTCACCTCCTACAATGAGCAGTTCTTC.

The chain uses TRBV27 and TRBJ2-3, with D unclear. The ends were cut back, 7 bases at V and 10 bases at J, with 6 bases in the middle. The CDR3 is 9 amino acids. Germline CDR1 and CDR2: MNHEY and SMNVEV (reference sequence). The CDR3 DNA is TGTGCCAGCATGGTTCCGCAGTATTTT. Translation gives CASMVPQYF.

There are a few counts of this clonotype. V gene TRBV5-1 combines with J gene TRBJ1-1; the match to TRBD1 covers 8 bases. V lost 0 bases, J lost 4 bases, and 8 bases stayed unmatched. The germline V gene encodes CDR1 SGHRS and CDR2 YFSETQ. The CDR3 has 16 residues. The DNA of the CDR3 is TGCGCCAGCAGCTTGGGAATCAAACAGGGGGGCACTGAAGCTTTCTTT. It yields the protein CASSLGIKQGGTEAFF.

This clonotype was observed many times. V is TRBV2 and J is TRBJ2-1; 8 nucleotides agree with TRBD1. Germline V gene lookup returns CDR1 SNHLY and CDR2 FYNNEI. This CDR3 region has 17 residues. Trimming took 3 bases from V and 1 from J; bases not matched to a gene: 8. CDR3 sequence reads: CASSDPSTGASYNEQFF. The CDR3 region has the DNA TGTGCCAGCAGTGACCCATCGACAGGGGCTTCCTACAATGAGCAGTTCTTC.

The genes are TRBV6-1 and TRBJ2-7; TRBD2 matches at 8 bases. The length of the CDR3 is 15 residues. The germline CDR1 and CDR2 sequences are MNHNS and SASEGT. J was trimmed by 2 bases and V by 10 bases; bases with no gene match: 13. CDR3 nucleotide sequence: TGTGCCACCTTTACTAGCGGACTCCCACCCTACGAGCAGTACTTC. Residues: CATFTSGLPPYEQYF.

The chain links TRBV12-3 or TRBV12-4 to TRBJ1-1; maybe TRBD1 (6 bases). This CDR3 spans 15 amino acids. Deletions cut 2 bases from V and 6 bases from J, with 16 bases between. CDR3 coding DNA: TGTGCCAGCAGTTTACTGCTAGACAGGAGCGCTGAAGCTTTCTTT. This translates into CASSLLLDRSAEAFF.

This chain uses TRBV7-9 with TRBJ2-2; tentative D call: TRBD2 (6 bases). CDR1 and CDR2 (germline): SEHNR, FQNEAQ (reference sequence). CDR3 length: 14 amino acids. V shed 1 base and J shed 10 bases, with 13 bases lying between them. CDR3 coding DNA: TGTGCCAGCAGCTTAGTACGACTAGAGGCGGAGCTGTTTTTT. It is translated as CASSLVRLEAELFF.

The table lists this clonotype with a few counts. The chain is built from TRBV28 and TRBJ2-1, with 11 bases identical to TRBD2. V was pared by 6 bases and J by 9 bases, with 10 bases of the junction left unmatched. CDR1 is MDHEN and CDR2 is SYDVKM in the germline V gene. The CDR3 loop spans 15 amino acids. CDR3 bases: TGTGCCAGCAGCTCGCCCGGGACTAGCGGACCTGAGCAGTTCTTC. Residues: CASSSPGTSGPEQFF.

V and J are TRBV6-1 and TRBJ1-1; D unresolved. Trimming stripped 1 base from V and 3 bases from J, with 15 bases between. Germline CDR1 reads MNHNS; CDR2 reads SASEGT. This CDR3 region has 16 residues. CDR3 coding DNA: TGTGCCAGCAGTGAAGATCCCCAAGGGTGGGACACTGAAGCTTTCTTT. Its protein is CASSEDPQGWDTEAFF.

The V gene is TRBV7-3, the J gene TRBJ2-7; 10 positions match TRBD1. V gave up 4 bases and J gave up 7 bases; unmatched junction bases: 4. The CDR3 length is 13 residues. CDR1 is SGHTA, CDR2 FQGTGA, per germline. The CDR3 coding sequence is TGTGCCAGCAGCTGGACAGGGGGGGGAGAGCAGTACTTC. Its translation is CASSWTGGGEQYF.

This clonotype was seen many times. CDR3 sequence (DNA): TGTGCCAGCAGTTGGGGCAGGAACACTGAAGCTTTCTTT. This encodes CASSWGRNTEAFF. The chain employs TRBV27 and TRBJ1-1, with D possibly matching TRBD1 (5 bases). This CDR3 region has 13 residues. Trimming stripped 4 bases from V and 1 base from J, with 7 bases between. Looked up from germline, CDR1 is MNHEY and CDR2 is SMNVEV (reference sequence).

This clonotype was counted at least ten times. This sequence joins TRBV20-1 and TRBJ1-6; TRBD1 matches at 8 bases. Germline CDR1 and CDR2: DFQATT and SNEGSKA (reference sequence). This CDR3 spans 14 amino acids. Trimming removed 6 bases from V and 9 bases from J; junction bases left unmatched: 10. The CDR3 spells CSAQTQGAVSPLHF. CDR3 sequence (DNA): TGCAGTGCCCAAACCCAGGGGGCGGTTTCACCCCTCCACTTT.

The table lists this clonotype with many counts. CDR3 in amino acids: CASSLKGRAFF. CDR3 nucleotide sequence: TGTGCCAGCAGCTTAAAAGGGAGAGCTTTCTTT. The chain has TRBV7-9 and TRBJ1-1; no firm D call. Between the trimmed V and J ends, which lost 2 bases and 10 bases, there was a span of 8 bases. CDR3 length: 11 amino acids. CDR1 is SEHNR and CDR2 is FQNEAQ in the germline V gene (reference sequence).